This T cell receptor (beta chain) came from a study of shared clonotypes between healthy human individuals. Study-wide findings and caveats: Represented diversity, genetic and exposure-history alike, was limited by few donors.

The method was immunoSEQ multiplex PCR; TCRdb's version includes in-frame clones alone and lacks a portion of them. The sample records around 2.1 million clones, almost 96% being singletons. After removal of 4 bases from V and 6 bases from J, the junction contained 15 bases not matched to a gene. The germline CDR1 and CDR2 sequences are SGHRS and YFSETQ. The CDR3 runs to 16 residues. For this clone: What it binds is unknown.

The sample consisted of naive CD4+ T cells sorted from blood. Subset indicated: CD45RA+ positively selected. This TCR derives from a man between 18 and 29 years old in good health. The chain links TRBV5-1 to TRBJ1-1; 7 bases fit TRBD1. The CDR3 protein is CASSRETGYPFPEAFF. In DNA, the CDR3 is TGCGCCAGCAGCAGGGAGACAGGGTACCCCTTCCCTGAAGCTTTCTTT. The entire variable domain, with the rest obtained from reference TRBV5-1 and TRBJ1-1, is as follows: KAGVTQTPRYLIKTRGQQVTLSCSPISGHRSVSWYQQTPGQGLQFLFEYFSETQRNKGNFPGRFSGRQFSNSRSEMNVSTLELGDSALYLCASSRETGYPFPEAFFGQGTRLTVV.